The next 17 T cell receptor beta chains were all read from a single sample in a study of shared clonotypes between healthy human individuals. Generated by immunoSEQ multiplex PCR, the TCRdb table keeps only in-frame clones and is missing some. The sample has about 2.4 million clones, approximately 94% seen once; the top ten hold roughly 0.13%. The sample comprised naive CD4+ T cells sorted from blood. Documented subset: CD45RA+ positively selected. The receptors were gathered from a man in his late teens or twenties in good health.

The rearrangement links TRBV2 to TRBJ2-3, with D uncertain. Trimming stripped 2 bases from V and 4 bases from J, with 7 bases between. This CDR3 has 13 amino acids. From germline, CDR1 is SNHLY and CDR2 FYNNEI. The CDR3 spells CASSEWASDTQYF. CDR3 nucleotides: TGTGCCAGCAGTGAATGGGCATCAGATACGCAGTATTTT.

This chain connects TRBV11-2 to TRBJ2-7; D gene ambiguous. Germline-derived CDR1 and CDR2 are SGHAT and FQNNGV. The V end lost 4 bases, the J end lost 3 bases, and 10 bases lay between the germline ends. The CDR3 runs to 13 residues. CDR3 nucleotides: TGTGCCAGCAGCTGGCCCGGAAGCTACGAGCAGTACTTC. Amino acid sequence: CASSWPGSYEQYF. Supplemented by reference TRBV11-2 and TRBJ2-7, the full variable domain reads EAGVAQSPRYKIIEKRQSVAFWCNPISGHATLYWYQQILGQGPKLLIQFQNNGVVDDSQLPKDRFSAERLKGVDSTLKIQPAKLEDSAVYLCASSWPGSYEQYFGPGTRLTVT.

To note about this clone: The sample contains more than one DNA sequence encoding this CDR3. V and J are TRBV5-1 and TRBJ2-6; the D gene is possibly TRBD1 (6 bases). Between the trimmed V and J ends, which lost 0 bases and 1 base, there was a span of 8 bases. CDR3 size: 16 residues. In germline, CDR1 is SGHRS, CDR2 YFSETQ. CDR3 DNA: TGCGCCAGCAGCTTGGGCCAGGGGTCTGGGGCCAACGTCCTGACTTTC. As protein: CASSLGQGSGANVLTF.

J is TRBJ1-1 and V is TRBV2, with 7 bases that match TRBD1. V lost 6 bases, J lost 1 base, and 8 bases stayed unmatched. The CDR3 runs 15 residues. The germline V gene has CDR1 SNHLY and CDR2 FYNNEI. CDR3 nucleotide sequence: TGTGCCAGCAGACCCATGGGGACAGCGAACACTGAAGCTTTCTTT. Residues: CASRPMGTANTEAFF.

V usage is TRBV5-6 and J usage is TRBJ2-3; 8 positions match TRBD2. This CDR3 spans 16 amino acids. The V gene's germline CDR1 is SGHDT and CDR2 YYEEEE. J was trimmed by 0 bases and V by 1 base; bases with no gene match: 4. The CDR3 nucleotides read TGTGCCAGCAGCTTGAGTCCTAGCGGGAGCACAGATACGCAGTATTTT. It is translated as CASSLSPSGSTDTQYF.

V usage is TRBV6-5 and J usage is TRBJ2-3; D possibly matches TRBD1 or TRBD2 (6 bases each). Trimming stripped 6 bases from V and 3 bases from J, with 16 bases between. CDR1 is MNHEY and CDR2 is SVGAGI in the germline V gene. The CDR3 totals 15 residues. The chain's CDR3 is CASSYEGGATDTQYF. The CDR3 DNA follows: TGTGCCAGCAGCTACGAGGGGGGAGCGACAGATACGCAGTATTTT.

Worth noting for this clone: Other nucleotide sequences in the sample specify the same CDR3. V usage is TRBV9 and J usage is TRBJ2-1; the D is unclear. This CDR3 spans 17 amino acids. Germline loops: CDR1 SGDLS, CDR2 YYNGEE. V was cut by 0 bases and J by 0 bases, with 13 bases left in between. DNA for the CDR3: TGTGCCAGCAGCGTAGACCCGGGCGGAAGCTCCTACAATGAGCAGTTCTTC. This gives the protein CASSVDPGGSSYNEQFF. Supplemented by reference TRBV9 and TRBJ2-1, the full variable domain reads DSGVTQTPKHLITATGQRVTLRCSPRSGDLSVYWYQQSLDQGLQFLIQYYNGEERAKGNILERFSAQQFPDLHSELNLSSLELGDSALYFCASSVDPGGSSYNEQFFGPGTRLTVL.

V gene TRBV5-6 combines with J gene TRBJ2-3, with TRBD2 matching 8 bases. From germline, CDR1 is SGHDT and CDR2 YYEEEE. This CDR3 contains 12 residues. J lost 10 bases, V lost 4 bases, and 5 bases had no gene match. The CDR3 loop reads CASSLGLASQYF. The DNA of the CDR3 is TGTGCCAGCAGCCTTGGACTAGCTTCGCAGTATTTT.

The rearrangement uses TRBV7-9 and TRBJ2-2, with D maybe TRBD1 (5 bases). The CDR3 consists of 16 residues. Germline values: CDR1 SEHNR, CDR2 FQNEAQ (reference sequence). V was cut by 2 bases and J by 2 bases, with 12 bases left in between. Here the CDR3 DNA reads TGTGCCAGCAGCTTATCACCCAGGGTAAACACCGGGGAGCTGTTTTTT. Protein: CASSLSPRVNTGELFF. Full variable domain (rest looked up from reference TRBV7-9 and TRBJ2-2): DTGVSQNPRHKITKRGQNVTFRCDPISEHNRLYWYRQTLGQGPEFLTYFQNEAQLEKSRLLSDRFSAERPKGSFSTLEIQRTEQGDSAMYLCASSLSPRVNTGELFFGEGSRLTVL.

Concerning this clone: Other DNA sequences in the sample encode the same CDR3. For the CDR3, the DNA is TGTGCCAGCAGTCCCGGGACAGTTAATGAAAAACTGTTTTTT. Encoded protein: CASSPGTVNEKLFF. The chain combines TRBV6-6 with TRBJ1-4; 7 nucleotides agree with TRBD1. Germline lookup yields CDR1 MNHNY and CDR2 SVGAGI (reference sequence). This CDR3 has 14 amino acids. J was trimmed by 4 bases and V by 5 bases; bases with no gene match: 4.

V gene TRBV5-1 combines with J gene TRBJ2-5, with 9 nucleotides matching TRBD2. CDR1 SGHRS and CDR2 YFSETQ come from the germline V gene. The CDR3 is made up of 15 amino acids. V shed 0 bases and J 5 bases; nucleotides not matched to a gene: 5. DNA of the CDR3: TGCGCCAGCAGCTTGGCGGCTAGCGGGACGGAGACCCAGTACTTC. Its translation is CASSLAASGTETQYF. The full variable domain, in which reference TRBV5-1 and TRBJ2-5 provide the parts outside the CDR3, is KAGVTQTPRYLIKTRGQQVTLSCSPISGHRSVSWYQQTPGQGLQFLFEYFSETQRNKGNFPGRFSGRQFSNSRSEMNVSTLELGDSALYLCASSLAASGTETQYFGPGTRLLVL.

CDR3 region: CAWSIPGYGYTF. The CDR3 region has the DNA TGTGCCTGGAGTATTCCGGGATATGGCTACACCTTC. This chain links TRBV30 with TRBJ1-2; no clear D. Germline V gene sequence: CDR1 GTSNPN, CDR2 SVGIG (reference sequence). V was shortened by 2 bases and J by 5 bases, with 9 bases between the two germline ends. This CDR3 has 12 residues.

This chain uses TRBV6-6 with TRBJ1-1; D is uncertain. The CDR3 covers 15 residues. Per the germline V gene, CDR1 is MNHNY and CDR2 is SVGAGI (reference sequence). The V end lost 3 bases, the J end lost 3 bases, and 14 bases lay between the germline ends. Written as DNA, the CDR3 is TGTGCCAGCAGTTATGGCCCCACTCCGGACACTGAAGCTTTCTTT. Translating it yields CASSYGPTPDTEAFF.

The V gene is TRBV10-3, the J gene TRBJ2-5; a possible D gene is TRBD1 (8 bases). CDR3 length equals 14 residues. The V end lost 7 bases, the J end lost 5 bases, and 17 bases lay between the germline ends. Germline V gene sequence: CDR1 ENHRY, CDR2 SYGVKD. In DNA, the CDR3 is TGTGCCATCAATACAGGGGGGAGGGAGGAGACCCAGTACTTC. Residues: CAINTGGREETQYF.

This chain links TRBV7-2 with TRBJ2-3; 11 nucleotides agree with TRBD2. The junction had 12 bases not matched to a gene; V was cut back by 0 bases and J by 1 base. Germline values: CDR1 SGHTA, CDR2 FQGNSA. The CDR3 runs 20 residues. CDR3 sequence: CASSLAPASGRRIGTDTQYF. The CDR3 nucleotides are TGTGCCAGCAGCTTAGCCCCGGCTAGCGGGAGGAGGATAGGCACAGATACGCAGTATTTT.

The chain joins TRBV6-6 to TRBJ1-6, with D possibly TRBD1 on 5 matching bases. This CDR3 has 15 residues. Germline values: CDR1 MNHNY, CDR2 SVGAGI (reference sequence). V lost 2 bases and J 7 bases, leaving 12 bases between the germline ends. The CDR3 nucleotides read TGTGCCAGCAGTTACACCAGGGATGGAAATTCACCCCTCCACTTT. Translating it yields CASSYTRDGNSPLHF.

CDR3 in DNA: TGTGCCTGGAGTCCCCTCCAGGGCTATGGCTACACCTTC. As protein: CAWSPLQGYGYTF. The gene calls are TRBV30 and TRBJ1-2; D might be TRBD1 (5 bases). V lost 2 bases to trimming and J lost 4 bases, with 11 bases between them. This CDR3 region has 13 residues. Germline V gives CDR1 GTSNPN, CDR2 SVGIG (reference sequence).